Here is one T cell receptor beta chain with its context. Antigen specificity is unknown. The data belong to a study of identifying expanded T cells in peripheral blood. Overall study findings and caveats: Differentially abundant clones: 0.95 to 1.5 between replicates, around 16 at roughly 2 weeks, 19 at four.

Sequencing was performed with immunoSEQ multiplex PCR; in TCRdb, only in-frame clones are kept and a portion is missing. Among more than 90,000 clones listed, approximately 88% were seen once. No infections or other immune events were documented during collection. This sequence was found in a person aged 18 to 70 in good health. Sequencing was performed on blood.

This CDR3 is CASSQDAGGLRRPQHF. In DNA form, the CDR3 reads TGTGCCAGCAGCCAGGATGCGGGGGGCCTTAGGCGGCCCCAGCATTTT. The chain is built from TRBV4-2 and TRBJ1-5; D perhaps matches TRBD1 (6 bases). The CDR3 consists of 16 residues. Germline V gene lookup returns CDR1 LGHNA and CDR2 YNFKEQ. V was trimmed by 3 bases and J by 9 bases, leaving 21 bases between them.